Listed here are 2 T cell receptor beta chains from one sample, sequenced in a study of blood T cell repertoires in COVID-19. Generated by immunoSEQ multiplex PCR, the TCRdb table keeps only in-frame clones and is missing some. The sample has approximately 100,000 clones, 89% seen once. The specimen was peripheral blood. These receptor sequences come from an elderly woman with active COVID-19.

The chain has TRBV27 and TRBJ1-2; D unclear. Trimming removed 4 bases from V and 4 bases from J, with 10 bases in between. Germline assignment: CDR1 MNHEY and CDR2 SMNVEV (reference sequence). This CDR3 region has 13 residues. The CDR3 region has the DNA TGTGCCAGCAGTTATCGACTGGGCTATGGCTACACCTTC. It yields the protein CASSYRLGYGYTF.

The rearrangement joins TRBV10-3 to TRBJ1-4; 7 bases map to TRBD1. The CDR3 sequence is 15 residues long. Germline values: CDR1 ENHRY, CDR2 SYGVKD. J gave up 5 bases and V 0 bases, and 3 bases lay outside the gene matches. This CDR3 reads CAISESRTGNEKLFF. The CDR3 nucleotides read TGTGCCATCAGTGAGTCTCGGACAGGAAATGAAAAACTGTTTTTT.